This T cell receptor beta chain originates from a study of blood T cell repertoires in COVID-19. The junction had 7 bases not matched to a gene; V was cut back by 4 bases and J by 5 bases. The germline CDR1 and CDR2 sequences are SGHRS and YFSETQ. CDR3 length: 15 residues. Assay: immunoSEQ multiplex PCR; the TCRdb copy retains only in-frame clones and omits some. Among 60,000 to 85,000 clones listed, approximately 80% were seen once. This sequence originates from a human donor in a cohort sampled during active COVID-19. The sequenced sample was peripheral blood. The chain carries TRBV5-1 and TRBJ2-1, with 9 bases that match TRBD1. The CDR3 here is CASSKGQGIHNEQFF. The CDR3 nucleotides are TGCGCCAGCAGCAAGGGACAGGGTATACACAATGAGCAGTTCTTC.